The 24 T cell receptor beta chains presented below share a single source sample, sequenced in a study of T cell repertoires in cytomegalovirus infection. No cognate antigen is known for these TCRs. TCRdb fed the reads into MiXCR, producing one record per CDR3 protein. The sample contains roughly 54,000 distinct CDR3 sequences, roughly 34% of which appear only once. The sample was PBMCs, sequenced either directly or after in vitro stimulation (not recorded which). Every receptor here comes from a human donor in good health (CMV status not recorded). Some clones in this sample may be carry-over from other donors' samples.

In this sample, this clonotype turned up once. This chain joins TRBV2 and TRBJ2-5, with D tentatively TRBD2 (5 bases). V lost 8 bases and J lost 4, with 26 bases in between. Germline V gene lookup returns CDR1 SNHLY and CDR2 FYNNEI. The CDR3 consists of 17 residues. CDR3 residues: CASHLWSEVSGIETQYF. CDR3 coding DNA: TGTGCCAGCCATTTATGGTCCGAAGTAAGCGGCATAGAGACCCAGTACTTC. The full variable domain, completed using reference TRBV2 and TRBJ2-5, is EPEVTQTPSHQVTQMGQEVILRCVPISNHLYFYWYRQILGQKVEFLVSFYNNEISEKSEIFDDQFSVERPDGSNFTLKIRSTKLEDSAMYFCASHLWSEVSGIETQYFGPGTRLLVL.

The J gene is TRBJ2-7, the V gene TRBV28; 10 bases are shared with TRBD2. The length of the CDR3 is 17 residues. Losses at the gene ends were 4 bases for V and 2 bases for J; bases not matched to a gene: 11. Germline CDR1 is MDHEN and CDR2 is SYDVKM. For the CDR3, the DNA is TGTGCCAGCAGTTGGACGCTACTAGCGGGAAAAACCTACGAGCAGTACTTC. Its translation is CASSWTLLAGKTYEQYF.

This clonotype came up a few times. V usage is TRBV19 and J usage is TRBJ2-1; no definite D call. Trimming removed 3 bases at V and 3 bases at J, with 6 bases between. Germline V lookup: CDR1 LNHDA, CDR2 SQIVND (reference sequence). The length of the CDR3 is 13 residues. The CDR3 region is CASSISDYNEQFF. CDR3 nucleotides: TGTGCCAGTAGTATCTCCGACTACAATGAGCAGTTCTTC.

The chain employs TRBV15 and TRBJ2-2; 11 bases are a match to TRBD1. CDR1 and CDR2 (germline): LNHNV, YYDKDF (reference sequence). The V and J ends lost 2 bases and 4 bases, in that order; junction bases with no gene match: 9. The CDR3 consists of 18 residues. The CDR3 here is CATSRSYTGTGGTGELFF. As DNA, the CDR3 is TGTGCCACCAGCAGATCCTACACCGGGACAGGGGGCACCGGGGAGCTGTTTTTT.

This clonotype was recorded many times. Relative to the germline gene, one junction end is altered; a read error may explain this. The rearrangement joins TRBV7-9 to TRBJ1-5; D remains ambiguous. This CDR3 contains 14 residues. Germline-derived CDR1 and CDR2 are SEHNR and FQNEAQ (reference sequence). The CDR3 sequence: CASSLVGSDQPQHF. In DNA, the CDR3 is TGTGCCAGCAGCTTAGTGGGTAGCGATCAGCCCCAGCATTTT.

This clonotype has more than one count but fewer than ten. V and J are TRBV7-2 and TRBJ1-1; D gene unclear. The CDR3 is made up of 13 amino acids. Germline CDR1 SGHTA, CDR2 FQGNSA. V was clipped by 0 bases and J by 1 base, with 3 bases between them. The CDR3 reads CASSLAQNTEAFF. The CDR3 bases are TGTGCCAGCAGCTTAGCCCAGAACACTGAAGCTTTCTTT.

Remarks on this clonotype: The CDR3 ends on some other residue instead of the conserved phenylalanine or tryptophan, so this is likely a read error. The J gene is TRBJ2-5, the V gene TRBV7-3; D may match TRBD1 or TRBD2 (6 bases each). V was shortened by 2 bases and J by 4 bases, with 14 bases between the two germline ends. Germline CDR1 is SGHTA and CDR2 is FQGTGA. The CDR3 has 15 amino acids. The CDR3 DNA sequence: TGTGCCAGCAGCTTAGTTTTCGGGGGCTTAGAGACCCAGTACCTT. The encoded protein is CASSLVFGGLETQYL.

This rearrangement joins TRBV7-2 to TRBJ2-7, with 8 bases that match TRBD1. The CDR3 contains 15 residues. CDR1 is SGHTA, CDR2 FQGNSA, per germline. The junction had 5 bases not matched to a gene; V was cut back by 4 bases and J by 0 bases. The CDR3 sequence: CASSSDRGRSYEQYF. The CDR3 nucleotides read TGTGCCAGCAGCTCCGACAGGGGCCGCTCCTACGAGCAGTACTTC.

V gene TRBV12-3 or TRBV12-4 combines with J gene TRBJ2-7; a possible D gene is TRBD1 (6 bases). Trimming pared 4 bases from V and 1 base from J, leaving 11 bases between. There are 14 residues in the CDR3. The CDR3 DNA is TGTGCCAGCAGTTCCCGGGACAAGTCCTACGAGCAGTACTTC. This codes for CASSSRDKSYEQYF.

The chain uses TRBV20-1 and TRBJ2-7; D possibly corresponds to TRBD2 (6 bases). The V gene's germline CDR1 is DFQATT and CDR2 SNEGSKA (reference sequence). The CDR3 spans 14 residues. The V gene lost 4 bases and the J gene lost 6 bases, with 19 bases spanning the gap. CDR3 sequence reads: CSANPGLKAGEQYF. The DNA for the CDR3 is TGCAGTGCTAATCCGGGACTCAAGGCCGGCGAGCAGTACTTC.

This chain uses TRBV7-2 with TRBJ2-7; TRBD1 matches at 12 bases. With V trimmed by 4 bases and J by 4 bases, 5 bases remained unmatched. Germline CDR1 is SGHTA and CDR2 is FQGNSA. This CDR3 has 15 amino acids. The CDR3 sequence is CASSSGTGGLYEQYF. CDR3 coding DNA: TGTGCCAGCAGCTCCGGGACAGGGGGCTTGTACGAGCAGTACTTC.

V usage is TRBV9 and J usage is TRBJ2-7; D possibly matches TRBD1 or TRBD2 (7 bases each). This CDR3 contains 14 residues. Germline values: CDR1 SGDLS, CDR2 YYNGEE. The ends were cut back, 4 bases at V and 5 bases at J, with 16 bases in the middle. The CDR3 protein is CASSPSGGVHEQYF. The DNA of the CDR3 is TGTGCCAGCAGCCCCTCAGGGGGGGTCCACGAGCAGTACTTC.

There are many counts of this clonotype. The gene calls are TRBV6-5 and TRBJ1-5, with D unresolved. The CDR3 length is 13 residues. The V end was cut by 2 bases, the J end by 0 bases, with 2 bases between. Germline CDR1 is MNHEY and CDR2 is SVGAGI. The CDR3, as DNA: TGTGCCAGCAGTTACGGTAGCAATCAGCCCCAGCATTTT. Translation gives CASSYGSNQPQHF.

This rearrangement joins TRBV12-3 or TRBV12-4 to TRBJ1-1; 7 positions match TRBD1. V shed 7 bases and J 3 bases; nucleotides not matched to a gene: 8. The CDR3 contains 14 residues. The CDR3 nucleotides are TGTGCCAGCACCGTACAGGGGACTCACACTGAAGCTTTCTTT. This gives the protein CASTVQGTHTEAFF.

The chain's CDR3 is CASRPRGLAARGYGYTF. DNA for the CDR3: TGTGCCAGCAGACCGAGGGGGCTCGCGGCCAGGGGCTATGGCTACACCTTC. This sequence joins TRBV6-2 or TRBV6-3 and TRBJ1-2; 7 nucleotides match TRBD1. Germline trimming cut 6 bases from V and 4 bases from J; bases unmatched to any gene: 17. The CDR3 consists of 17 residues. Per germline, CDR1 MNHEY and CDR2 SVGEGT.

This chain connects TRBV12-3 or TRBV12-4 to TRBJ2-7; TRBD2 aligns across 8 bases. Trimming took 5 bases from V and 0 from J; bases not matched to a gene: 9. The CDR3 totals 16 residues. DNA of the CDR3: TGTGCCAGCAGTCCAACTTTGGGGACTAGCTCCTACGAGCAGTACTTC. Residues: CASSPTLGTSSYEQYF.

This chain joins TRBV12-3 or TRBV12-4 and TRBJ1-1; no clear D gene. CDR3 length: 14 residues. V gave up 6 bases and J gave up 2 bases, with 13 bases separating them. CDR3 bases: TGTGCCAGCAGCTATTCCATCTTTAACACTGAAGCTTTCTTT. Translation gives CASSYSIFNTEAFF.

This clonotype came up a few times. This chain uses TRBV7-2 with TRBJ1-1; 7 bases fit TRBD1. This CDR3 comprises 15 residues. From germline, CDR1 is SGHTA and CDR2 FQGNSA. Trimming removed 5 bases from V and 5 bases from J; junction bases left unmatched: 11. CDR3 DNA: TGTGCCAGCAGCCTCAGGGGGGGGAGGAGGACTGAAGCTTTCTTT. Residues: CASSLRGGRRTEAFF.

This clonotype was seen a few times. The chain couples TRBV20-1 to TRBJ2-2; 9 bases align to TRBD1. The CDR3 length is 14 residues. Germline V gives CDR1 DFQATT, CDR2 SNEGSKA (reference sequence). The J segment lost 5 bases and the V segment lost 3 bases, leaving 4 bases of the junction unmatched. In DNA, the CDR3 is TGCAGTGCTAGTCGACAGGGGGTTACCGGGGAGCTGTTTTTT. Translation gives CSASRQGVTGELFF.

The rearrangement links TRBV12-3 or TRBV12-4 to TRBJ2-7, with 12 positions matching TRBD2. The CDR3 consists of 15 residues. V lost 2 bases, J lost 7 bases, and 6 bases stayed unmatched. CDR3 in DNA: TGTGCCAGCAGTTTAAGTGTAGGACTAGCGGGGGAGCAGTACTTC. This codes for CASSLSVGLAGEQYF.

This clonotype was seen a handful of times. The V and J genes are TRBV7-6 and TRBJ2-1; D not certain. The germline V gene has CDR1 SGHVS and CDR2 FNYEAQ. The CDR3 loop spans 13 amino acids. Deletions cut 5 bases from V and 8 bases from J, with 13 bases between. The CDR3, as DNA: TGTGCCAGCAGCCACACAATGTATGATGAGCAGTTCTTC. This gives the protein CASSHTMYDEQFF.

This chain links TRBV11-2 with TRBJ1-4; a possible D gene is TRBD1 (5 bases). The CDR3 is made up of 17 amino acids. V dropped 2 bases and J dropped 6 bases, with 19 bases sitting between them. Germline lookup yields CDR1 SGHAT and CDR2 FQNNGV. For the CDR3, the DNA is TGTGCCAGCAGCTTATTGTCAGGGTTTGGAGGTGATGAAAAACTGTTTTTT. Residues: CASSLLSGFGGDEKLFF.

This clonotype was found many times. The CDR3 DNA sequence: TGTGCCAGCAGCTTGGGCAGGACGAACACCGGGGAGCTGTTTTTT. As protein: CASSLGRTNTGELFF. This chain connects TRBV5-5 to TRBJ2-2; D is ambiguous. Between the trimmed V and J ends, which lost 0 bases and 0 bases, there was a span of 6 bases. The CDR3 runs to 15 residues. Germline values: CDR1 SGHKS, CDR2 YYEKEE (reference sequence).

The chain joins TRBV28 to TRBJ2-7; unclear D gene. CDR3 length: 11 residues. V dropped 6 bases and J dropped 6 bases, with 9 bases sitting between them. CDR1 and CDR2 (germline): MDHEN, SYDVKM. The CDR3 DNA follows: TGTGCCAGCAGCTTAATACGCGAGCAGTACTTC. It encodes CASSLIREQYF.